What follows are 12 T cell receptor beta chains derived from one specimen sequenced in a study of T cell repertoires in cytomegalovirus infection. Each CDR3 protein is one row after TCRdb ran MiXCR on the reads. The sample has approximately 200,000 distinct CDR3 sequences, roughly 27% seen once; the top ten hold approximately 30%. The sequencing sample was made of PBMCs. These receptors originate from a human donor in good health (CMV status not recorded). Some clones in this sample may be carry-over from other donors' samples.

This clonotype occurred a few times. This chain links TRBV6-5 with TRBJ2-7; 9 nucleotides match TRBD2. This CDR3 region has 13 residues. After removal of 11 bases from V and 2 bases from J, the junction contained 7 bases not matched to a gene. The germline V gene has CDR1 MNHEY and CDR2 SVGAGI. Here the CDR3 reads CALGERGAYEQYF. CDR3 DNA: TGTGCCCTAGGAGAGCGGGGGGCCTACGAGCAGTACTTC.

This clonotype was detected only a few times. The V gene is TRBV7-6, the J gene TRBJ2-1; 11 bases align to TRBD1. The ends lost 3 bases at V and 6 bases at J; junction bases unmatched: 4. Germline loops: CDR1 SGHVS, CDR2 FNYEAQ. The length of the CDR3 is 15 residues. In nucleotides, the CDR3 is TGTGCCAGCAGCTTCGGGACAGGGGGAAGCAATGAGCAGTTCTTC. Its protein product is CASSFGTGGSNEQFF.

This clonotype was observed many times. The rearrangement joins TRBV20-1 to TRBJ2-5; D is ambiguous. The CDR3 contains 11 residues. Trimming took off 0 bases at V and 12 bases at J, with 11 bases between the two ends. CDR1 is DFQATT and CDR2 is SNEGSKA in the germline V gene (reference sequence). DNA for the CDR3: TGCAGTGCTAGAGACGGACGTGGGGAGTACTTC. Its translation: CSARDGRGEYF.

The genes are TRBV12-3 or TRBV12-4 and TRBJ1-1; TRBD1 might be the D (5 bases). V was trimmed by 5 bases and J by 4 bases, leaving 11 bases between them. The CDR3 is made up of 13 amino acids. Here the CDR3 DNA reads TGTGCCAGCAGTCACGCAGGGACCACTGAAGCTTTCTTT. It specifies CASSHAGTTEAFF.

This sequence joins TRBV7-9 and TRBJ2-1; 10 bases agree with TRBD2. CDR1 and CDR2 from the germline V gene are SEHNR and FQNEAQ (reference sequence). The CDR3 has 15 amino acids. V shed 8 bases, J shed 8 bases, and the junction held 12 bases outside the gene matches. Here the CDR3 reads CASRRSSGGRDEQFF. In nucleotides, the CDR3 is TGTGCCAGCCGTCGAAGTAGCGGGGGGCGGGATGAGCAGTTCTTC.

The J gene is TRBJ2-5, the V gene TRBV10-3, with D tentatively TRBD1 (6 bases). The V end lost 6 bases, the J end lost 5 bases, and 13 bases lay between the germline ends. The CDR3 loop spans 13 amino acids. The germline CDR1 and CDR2 sequences are ENHRY and SYGVKD. The CDR3 nucleotides are TGTGCCATCAGCCGACCAGGGGACGAGACCCAGTACTTC. This encodes CAISRPGDETQYF.

CDR3 in amino acids: CASSGGEYNSPLHF. The CDR3 DNA reads as TGTGCCAGCAGCGGGGGGGAATATAATTCACCCCTCCACTTT. The rearrangement uses TRBV6-2 or TRBV6-3 and TRBJ1-6; a possible D gene is TRBD1 (5 bases). The CDR3 is made up of 14 amino acids. The germline gives CDR1 MNHEY, CDR2 SVGEGT. Trimming left V 6 bases short and J 4 bases short, with 10 bases between.

The chain combines TRBV3-1 with TRBJ2-7; D assignment may be TRBD1 or TRBD2 (5 bases each). V lost 4 bases to trimming and J lost 3 bases, with 13 bases between them. The CDR3 has 14 amino acids. Germline loops: CDR1 LGHDT, CDR2 YNNKEL (reference sequence). CDR3: CASSRIGADYEQYF. CDR3 DNA: TGTGCCAGCAGCCGCATCGGGGCGGACTACGAGCAGTACTTC.

As for this clonotype: Given a much more abundant clone one base away, this may be a read error. This chain links TRBV7-2 with TRBJ2-5; 7 nucleotides match TRBD2. Germline V gives CDR1 SGHTA, CDR2 FQGNSA. This CDR3 is built from 16 residues. The DNA for the CDR3 is TGTGCCAGCAGCTCCTGGGGGGGGGGATTCCAAGAGACCGAGTACTTC. This encodes CASSSWGGGFQETEYF.

This clonotype was observed at least ten times. The chain joins TRBV7-2 to TRBJ2-7; unclear D gene. V shed 5 bases and J shed 2 bases, with 16 bases lying between them. Germline values: CDR1 SGHTA, CDR2 FQGNSA. The CDR3 runs to 15 residues. As DNA, the CDR3 is TGTGCCAGCAGCCGATGGGCAGATCCCACCTACGAGCAGTACTTC. Its protein product is CASSRWADPTYEQYF.

This clonotype was found a few times. The chain couples TRBV15 to TRBJ1-5; 9 bases are a match to TRBD1. The trim removed 5 bases at V and 1 base at J, leaving 3 bases unmatched. The CDR3 has 15 residues. Germline loops: CDR1 LNHNV, CDR2 YYDKDF (reference sequence). CDR3 in amino acids: CATSYGQGSNQPQHF. The CDR3 DNA follows: TGTGCCACCAGCTACGGACAGGGGAGCAATCAGCCCCAGCATTTT.

This clonotype was detected a few times. The V and J genes are TRBV28 and TRBJ2-1, with 14 nucleotides matching TRBD2. Germline CDR1 and CDR2: MDHEN and SYDVKM. This CDR3 is built from 15 residues. The ends lost 4 bases at V and 7 bases at J; junction bases unmatched: 3. CDR3 bases: TGTGCCAGCAGTTCGACTAGCGGGGGGGCAAATGAGCAGTTCTTC. Translation: CASSSTSGGANEQFF.